The subject of this entry is one T cell receptor beta chain. The data were produced by immunoSEQ multiplex PCR, yet TCRdb's version contains in-frame clones alone and is incomplete. The sample has more than 50,000 clones, about 89% seen once; the top ten hold about 0.5%. The data belong to a study of T cell changes during pregnancy in multiple sclerosis. The CDR3 consists of 15 residues. The V and J ends lost 1 base and 6 bases respectively, with 10 bases between them. The germline V gene encodes CDR1 MNHEY and CDR2 SVGAGI. The chain carries TRBV6-5 and TRBJ1-6; D is possibly TRBD1 (5 bases). The TCR sequence derives from a female donor in good health, enrolled as a control in a pregnancy study. Here the sequenced sample was CD4+ T cells from peripheral blood mononuclear cells, taken after pregnancy. The CDR3 reads CASSYLRGGNSPLHF. The CDR3 coding sequence is TGTGCCAGCAGTTACTTAAGGGGTGGTAATTCACCCCTCCACTTT.